The following is a TCR beta chain sequence with its context. The data were obtained in a study of T cells in women clearing cervical HPV infection. In the study overall: Controls were women whose single incident HPV16 infection cleared within 12 months without precancer or cancer.

Method: immunoSEQ multiplex PCR; TCRdb's copy keeps in-frame clones and lacks some. The sample has under 40,000 clones, and its top ten clones hold just under 6.5%. The sequence was collected from a woman aged 18 to 69 with a cervical HPV16 infection that either progressed to CIN3+ or cleared (not recorded which). Sequenced: blood buffy coat.

CDR3 DNA, as far as it was read: TGTGCCATCAAGTGGGGCGGGACAGAAGGACGTTACGAG. Its translation: CAIKWGGTEGRYE. The whole CDR3 protein is CAIKWGGTEGRYEQYF. The V and J genes are TRBV10-3 and TRBJ2-7; D is perhaps TRBD1 (7 bases). The read halts 3 residues ahead of the CDR3 end, with the missing end drawn from the germline J gene. From germline, CDR1 is ENHRY and CDR2 SYGVKD. The V and J ends lost 7 bases and 4 bases respectively, with 23 bases between them. This CDR3 contains 16 residues.